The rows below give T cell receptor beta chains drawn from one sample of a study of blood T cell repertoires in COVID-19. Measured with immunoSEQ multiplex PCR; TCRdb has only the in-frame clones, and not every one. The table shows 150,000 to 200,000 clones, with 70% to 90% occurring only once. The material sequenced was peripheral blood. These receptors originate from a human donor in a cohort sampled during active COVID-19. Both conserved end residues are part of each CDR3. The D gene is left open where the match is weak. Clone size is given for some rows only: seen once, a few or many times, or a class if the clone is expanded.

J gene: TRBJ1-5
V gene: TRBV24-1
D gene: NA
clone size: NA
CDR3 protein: CATSDQHENQPQHF
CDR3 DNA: TGTGCCACCAGTGACCAACACGAAAATCAGCCCCAGCATTTT

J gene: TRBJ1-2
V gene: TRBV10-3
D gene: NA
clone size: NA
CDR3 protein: CAISEEVRQRYTF
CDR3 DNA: TGTGCCATCAGTGAGGAGGTCAGACAGCGCTACACCTTC

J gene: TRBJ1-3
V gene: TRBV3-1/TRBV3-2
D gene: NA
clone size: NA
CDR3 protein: CASSPHSQGYGNTIYF
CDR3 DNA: TGTGCCAGCAGCCCCCATTCGCAGGGCTATGGAAACACCATATATTTT

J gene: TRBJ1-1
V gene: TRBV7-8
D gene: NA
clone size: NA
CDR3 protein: CASTRDIGTEAFF
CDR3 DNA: TGTGCCAGCACCCGGGACATTGGAACTGAAGCTTTCTTT

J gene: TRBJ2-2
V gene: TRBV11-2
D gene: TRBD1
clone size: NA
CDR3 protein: CASSFRGYLGGELFF
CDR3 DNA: TGTGCCAGCAGCTTCAGGGGGTATCTAGGCGGGGAGCTGTTTTTT

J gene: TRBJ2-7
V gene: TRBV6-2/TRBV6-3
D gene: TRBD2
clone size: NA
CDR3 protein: CASSYGRARILF
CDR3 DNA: TGTGCCAGCAGTTACGGGAGGGCAAGGATCCTCTTC

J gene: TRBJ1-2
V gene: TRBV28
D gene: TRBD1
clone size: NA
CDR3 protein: CASSPPPGGVFGYTF
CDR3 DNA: TGTGCCAGCAGTCCGCCCCCAGGGGGAGTTTTTGGCTACACCTTC

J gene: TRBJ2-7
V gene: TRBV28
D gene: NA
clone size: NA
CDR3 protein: CASSNYSDEQYF
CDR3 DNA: TGTGCCAGCAGCAATTATAGTGACGAGCAGTACTTC

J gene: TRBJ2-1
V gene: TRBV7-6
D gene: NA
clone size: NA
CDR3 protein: CASSRGQLSSYNEQFF
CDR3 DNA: TGTGCCAGCAGCCGTGGACAGCTGAGCTCCTACAATGAGCAGTTCTTC

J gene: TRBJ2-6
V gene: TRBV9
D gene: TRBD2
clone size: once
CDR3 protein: CASSPHDGGGSSGANVLTF
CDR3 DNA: TGTGCCAGCAGCCCTCACGACGGGGGGGGCTCCTCTGGGGCCAACGTCCTGACTTTC

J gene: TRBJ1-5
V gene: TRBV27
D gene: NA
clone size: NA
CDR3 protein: CASSFQLNQPQHF
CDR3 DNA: TGTGCCAGCAGTTTCCAATTGAATCAGCCCCAGCATTTT

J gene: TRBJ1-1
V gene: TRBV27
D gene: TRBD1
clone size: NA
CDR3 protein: CASSPQTGGAPEAFF
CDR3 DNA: TGTGCCAGCAGTCCCCAAACAGGGGGGGCCCCCGAAGCTTTCTTT

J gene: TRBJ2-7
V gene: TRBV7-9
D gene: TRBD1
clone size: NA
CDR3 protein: CASSLVFKDRPEQYF
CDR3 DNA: TGTGCCAGCAGCTTAGTGTTTAAGGACAGGCCTGAGCAGTACTTC

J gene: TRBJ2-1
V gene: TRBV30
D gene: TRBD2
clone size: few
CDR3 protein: CAWRPSGLRYNEQFF
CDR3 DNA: TGTGCCTGGAGGCCTTCGGGACTAAGGTACAATGAGCAGTTCTTC

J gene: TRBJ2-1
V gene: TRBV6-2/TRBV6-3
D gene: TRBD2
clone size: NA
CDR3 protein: CASSYSTSGANNEQFF
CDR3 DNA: TGTGCCAGCAGTTACTCAACTAGCGGGGCCAACAATGAGCAGTTCTTC

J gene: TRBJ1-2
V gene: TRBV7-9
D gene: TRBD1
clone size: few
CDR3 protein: CASSQGQYGYTF
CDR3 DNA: TGTGCCAGCAGCCAGGGACAGTATGGCTACACCTTC

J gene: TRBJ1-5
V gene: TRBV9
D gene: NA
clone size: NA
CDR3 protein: CASSTAGGGRRNQPQHF
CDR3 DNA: TGTGCCAGCAGCACCGCCGGGGGGGGTCGACGCAATCAGCCCCAGCATTTT

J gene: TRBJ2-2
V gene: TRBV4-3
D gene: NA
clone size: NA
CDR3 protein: CASSQVGGSGELFF
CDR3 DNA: TGCGCCAGCAGCCAAGTTGGGGGGTCCGGGGAGCTGTTTTTT

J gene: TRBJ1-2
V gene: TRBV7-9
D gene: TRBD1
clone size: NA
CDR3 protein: CASSPGQGLTNYGYTF
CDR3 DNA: TGTGCCAGCAGCCCTGGACAGGGATTAACTAACTATGGCTACACCTTC

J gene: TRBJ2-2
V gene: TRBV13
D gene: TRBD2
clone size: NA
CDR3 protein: CASSPQGSGETGELFF
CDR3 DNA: TGTGCCAGCAGCCCCCAGGGTAGCGGGGAGACCGGGGAGCTGTTTTTT

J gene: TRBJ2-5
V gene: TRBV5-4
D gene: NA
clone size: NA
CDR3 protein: CASSLGQGETQYF
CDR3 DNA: TGTGCCAGCAGCTTGGGGCAGGGGGAGACCCAGTACTTC

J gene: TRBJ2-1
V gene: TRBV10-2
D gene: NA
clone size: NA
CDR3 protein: CASRSGRDEQFF
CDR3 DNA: TGCGCCAGCAGAAGTGGTCGCGATGAGCAGTTCTTC

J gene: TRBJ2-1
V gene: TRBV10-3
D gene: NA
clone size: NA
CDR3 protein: CAISEGLYNEQFF
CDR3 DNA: TGTGCCATCAGTGAAGGACTGTACAATGAGCAGTTCTTC